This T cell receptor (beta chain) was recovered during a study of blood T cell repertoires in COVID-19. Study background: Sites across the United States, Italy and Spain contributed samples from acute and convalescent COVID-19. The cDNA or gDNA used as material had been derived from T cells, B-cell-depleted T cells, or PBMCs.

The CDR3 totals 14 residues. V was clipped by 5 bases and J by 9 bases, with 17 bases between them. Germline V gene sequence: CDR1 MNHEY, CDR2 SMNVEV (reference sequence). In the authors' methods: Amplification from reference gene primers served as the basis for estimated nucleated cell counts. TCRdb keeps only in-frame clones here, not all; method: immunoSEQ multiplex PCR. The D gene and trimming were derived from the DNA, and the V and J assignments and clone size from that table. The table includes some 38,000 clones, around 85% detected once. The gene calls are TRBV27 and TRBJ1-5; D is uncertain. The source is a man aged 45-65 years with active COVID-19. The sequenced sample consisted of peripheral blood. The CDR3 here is CASSALGFQSPQHF. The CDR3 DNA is TGTGCCAGCAGTGCCCTGGGCTTCCAATCGCCCCAGCATTTT.